The clone carrying this T cell receptor (beta chain) appeared a few times. Its antigen is unidentified. This record belongs to a study of T-cell memory formation after mild COVID-19. Overall study context: TCR clusters showed largely donor specificity. Study results and limitations: For second-wave clones that peaked at day 37, SARS-CoV-2 specificity went unverified. Those CD4+ clones that contracted were mainly in CM and EM (CD8+ ones in EMRA).

UMIs and sample barcodes were carried by the TCR alpha and TCR beta cDNA libraries that 5'RACE produced using constant-segment primers. TCRdb passed the 5' RACE reads through MiXCR, listing each CDR3 protein once. Of approximately 410,000 distinct CDR3 sequences in the sample, under 25% are singletons; the top ten hold under 15%. The CDR3 loop spans 13 amino acids. Germline assignment: CDR1 MDHEN and CDR2 SYDVKM. V was pared by 1 base and J by 3 bases, with 7 bases between. Material: PBMCs or a T cell subset sorted from them (not recorded which). This TCR derives from an adult woman who had mild COVID-19 (a few samples of this study predate the infection). Cell type and time point are not known. This chain joins TRBV28 and TRBJ2-7; D not resolved. The CDR3 sequence is CASSLFGNYEQYF. As DNA, the CDR3 is TGTGCCAGCAGTTTATTTGGGAACTACGAGCAGTACTTC.